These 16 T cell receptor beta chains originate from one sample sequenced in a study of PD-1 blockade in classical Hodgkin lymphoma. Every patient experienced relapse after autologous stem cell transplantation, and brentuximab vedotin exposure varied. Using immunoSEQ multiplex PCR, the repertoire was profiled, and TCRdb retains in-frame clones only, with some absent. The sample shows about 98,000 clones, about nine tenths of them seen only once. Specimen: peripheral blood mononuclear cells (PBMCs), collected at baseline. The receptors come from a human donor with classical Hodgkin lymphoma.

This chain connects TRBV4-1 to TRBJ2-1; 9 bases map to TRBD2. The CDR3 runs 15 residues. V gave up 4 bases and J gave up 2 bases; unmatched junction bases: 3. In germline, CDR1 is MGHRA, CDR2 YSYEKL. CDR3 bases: TGCGCCAGCAGCCGGGTAGCGGGAGCCTACAATGAGCAGTTCTTC. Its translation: CASSRVAGAYNEQFF.

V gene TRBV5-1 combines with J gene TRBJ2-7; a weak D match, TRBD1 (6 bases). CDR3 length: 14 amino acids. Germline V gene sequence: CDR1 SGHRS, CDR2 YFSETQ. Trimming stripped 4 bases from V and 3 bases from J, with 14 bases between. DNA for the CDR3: TGCGCCAGCAGCACTCAGGGGCCGAACTACGAGCAGTACTTC. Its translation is CASSTQGPNYEQYF.

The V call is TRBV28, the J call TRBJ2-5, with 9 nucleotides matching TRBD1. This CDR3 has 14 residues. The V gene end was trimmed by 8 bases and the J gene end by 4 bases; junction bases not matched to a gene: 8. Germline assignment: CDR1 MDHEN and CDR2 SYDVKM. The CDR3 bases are TGTGCCAGCTCCTCCGGGACAGGGACAGAGACCCAGTACTTC. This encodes CASSSGTGTETQYF.

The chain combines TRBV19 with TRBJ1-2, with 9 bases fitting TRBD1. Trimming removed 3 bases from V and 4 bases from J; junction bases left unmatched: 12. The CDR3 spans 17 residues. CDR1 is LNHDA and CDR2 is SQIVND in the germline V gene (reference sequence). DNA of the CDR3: TGTGCCAGTAGTATGGGGCACAGGGGGCAAGGACTCTATGGCTACACCTTC. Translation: CASSMGHRGQGLYGYTF.

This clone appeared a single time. The CDR3 bases are TGTGCCAGCTCACCACCCGCCAGGGCAGGGGGGATCTCTGGGGCCAACGTCCTGACTTTC. Amino acids: CASSPPARAGGISGANVLTF. This chain uses TRBV18 with TRBJ2-6, with D perhaps TRBD1 (7 bases). The germline gives CDR1 KGHSH, CDR2 LQKENI. V dropped 0 bases and J dropped 0 bases, with 18 bases sitting between them. The CDR3 is 20 residues long.

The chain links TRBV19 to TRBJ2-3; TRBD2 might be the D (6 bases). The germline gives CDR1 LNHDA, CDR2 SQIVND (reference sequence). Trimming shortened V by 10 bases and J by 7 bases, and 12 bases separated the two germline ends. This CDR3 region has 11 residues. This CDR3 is CATIGGNTQYF. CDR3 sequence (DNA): TGTGCCACCATCGGGGGTAATACGCAGTATTTT.

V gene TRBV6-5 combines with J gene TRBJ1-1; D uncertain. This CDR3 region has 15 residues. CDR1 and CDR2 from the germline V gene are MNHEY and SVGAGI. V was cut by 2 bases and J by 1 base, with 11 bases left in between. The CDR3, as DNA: TGTGCCAGCAGTTACAGGCAGACACAGAACACTGAAGCTTTCTTT. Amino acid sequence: CASSYRQTQNTEAFF.

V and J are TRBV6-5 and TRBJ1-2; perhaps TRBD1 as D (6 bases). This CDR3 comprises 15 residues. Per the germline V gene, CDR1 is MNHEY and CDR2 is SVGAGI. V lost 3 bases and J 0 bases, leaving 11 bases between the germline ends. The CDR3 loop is CASSYDRRPNYGYTF. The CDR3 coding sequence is TGTGCCAGCAGTTATGACAGGCGCCCTAACTATGGCTACACCTTC.

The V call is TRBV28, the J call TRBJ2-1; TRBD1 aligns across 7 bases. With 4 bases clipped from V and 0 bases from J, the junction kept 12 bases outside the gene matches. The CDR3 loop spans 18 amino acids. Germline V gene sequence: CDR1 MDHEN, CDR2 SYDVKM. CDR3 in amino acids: CASSSRDRGSSSYNEQFF. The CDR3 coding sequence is TGTGCCAGCAGTTCCCGGGACAGAGGCTCTAGCTCCTACAATGAGCAGTTCTTC.

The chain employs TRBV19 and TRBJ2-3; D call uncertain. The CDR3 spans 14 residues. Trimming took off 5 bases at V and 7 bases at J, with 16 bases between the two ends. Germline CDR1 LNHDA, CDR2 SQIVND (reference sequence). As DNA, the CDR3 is TGTGCCAGTAGTTTGCCGGGTCCACCAAATACGCAGTATTTT. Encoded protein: CASSLPGPPNTQYF. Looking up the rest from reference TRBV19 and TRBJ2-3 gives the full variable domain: DGGITQSPKYLFRKEGQNVTLSCEQNLNHDAMYWYRQDPGQGLRLIYYSQIVNDFQKGDIAEGYSVSREKKESFPLTVTSAQKNPTAFYLCASSLPGPPNTQYFGPGTRLTVL.

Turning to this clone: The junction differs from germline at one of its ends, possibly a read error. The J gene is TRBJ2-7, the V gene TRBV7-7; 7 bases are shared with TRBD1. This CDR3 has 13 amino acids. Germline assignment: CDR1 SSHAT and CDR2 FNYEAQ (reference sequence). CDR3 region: CASSLRQGYEQYF. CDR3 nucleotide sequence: TGTGCTAGCAGCTTAAGACAGGGATACGAGCAGTACTTC.

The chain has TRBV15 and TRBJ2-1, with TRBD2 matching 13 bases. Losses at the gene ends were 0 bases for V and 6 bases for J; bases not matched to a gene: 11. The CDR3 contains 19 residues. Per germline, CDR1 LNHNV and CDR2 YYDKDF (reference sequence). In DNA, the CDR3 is TGTGCCACCAGCAGAGATCTGAGGACTAGCGGGAGAGATGGCAATGAGCAGTTCTTC. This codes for CATSRDLRTSGRDGNEQFF.

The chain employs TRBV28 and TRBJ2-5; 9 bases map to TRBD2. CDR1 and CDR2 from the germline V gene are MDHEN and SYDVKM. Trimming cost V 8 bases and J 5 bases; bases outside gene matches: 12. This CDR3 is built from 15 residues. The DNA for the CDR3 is TGTGCCAGCCGACCCCGCGGGAGGGCCAAGGAGACCCAGTACTTC. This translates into CASRPRGRAKETQYF.

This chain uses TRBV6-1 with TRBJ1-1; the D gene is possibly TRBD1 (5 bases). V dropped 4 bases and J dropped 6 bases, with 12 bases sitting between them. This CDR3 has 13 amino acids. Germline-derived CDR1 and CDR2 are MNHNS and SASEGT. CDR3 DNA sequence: TGTGCCAGCAGTGTCACCCTACAGGCTGAAGCTTTCTTT. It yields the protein CASSVTLQAEAFF.

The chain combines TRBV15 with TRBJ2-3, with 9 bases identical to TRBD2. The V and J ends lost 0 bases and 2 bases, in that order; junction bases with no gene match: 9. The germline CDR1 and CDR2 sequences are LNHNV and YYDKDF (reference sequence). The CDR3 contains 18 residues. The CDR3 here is CATSRDRRLAEHTDTQYF. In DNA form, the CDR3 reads TGTGCCACCAGCAGAGACCGGAGACTAGCGGAACACACAGATACGCAGTATTTT.

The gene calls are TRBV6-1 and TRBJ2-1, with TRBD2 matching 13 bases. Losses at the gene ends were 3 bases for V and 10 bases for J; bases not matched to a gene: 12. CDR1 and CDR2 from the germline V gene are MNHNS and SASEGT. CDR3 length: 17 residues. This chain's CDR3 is CASSDKLLAGGPGEQFF. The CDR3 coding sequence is TGTGCCAGCAGTGATAAGTTACTAGCGGGAGGGCCGGGGGAGCAGTTCTTC.